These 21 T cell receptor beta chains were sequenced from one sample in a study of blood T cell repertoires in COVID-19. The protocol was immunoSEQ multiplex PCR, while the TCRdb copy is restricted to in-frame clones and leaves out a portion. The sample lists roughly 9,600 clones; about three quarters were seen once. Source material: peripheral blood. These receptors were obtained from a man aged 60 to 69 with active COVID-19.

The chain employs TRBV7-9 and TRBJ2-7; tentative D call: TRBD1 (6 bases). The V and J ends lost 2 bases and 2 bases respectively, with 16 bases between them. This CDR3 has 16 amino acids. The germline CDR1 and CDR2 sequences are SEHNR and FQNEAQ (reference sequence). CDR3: CASSLSRGPLTYEQYF. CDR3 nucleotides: TGTGCCAGCAGCTTAAGCAGGGGCCCGCTCACCTACGAGCAGTACTTC.

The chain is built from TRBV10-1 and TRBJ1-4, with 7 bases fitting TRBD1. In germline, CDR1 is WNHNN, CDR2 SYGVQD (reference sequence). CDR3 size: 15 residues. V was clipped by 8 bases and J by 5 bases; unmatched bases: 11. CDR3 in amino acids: CASFRTGDCNEKLFF. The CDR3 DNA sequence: TGCGCCAGCTTTCGAACAGGGGATTGCAATGAAAAACTGTTTTTT.

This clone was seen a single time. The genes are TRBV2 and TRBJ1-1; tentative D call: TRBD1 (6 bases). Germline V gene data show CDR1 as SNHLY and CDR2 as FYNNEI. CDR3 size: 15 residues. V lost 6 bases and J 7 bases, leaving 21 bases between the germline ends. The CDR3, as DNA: TGTGCCAGCAGCGATGTAGGGGGGGATGTAGGTGAAGCTTTCTTT. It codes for CASSDVGGDVGEAFF.

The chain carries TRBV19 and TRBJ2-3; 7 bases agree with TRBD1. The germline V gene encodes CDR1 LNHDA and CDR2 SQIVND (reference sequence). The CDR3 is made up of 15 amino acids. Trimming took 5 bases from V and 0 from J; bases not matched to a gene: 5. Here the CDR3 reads CASSPGGTSTDTQYF. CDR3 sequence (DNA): TGTGCCAGTAGTCCAGGGGGTACGAGCACAGATACGCAGTATTTT.

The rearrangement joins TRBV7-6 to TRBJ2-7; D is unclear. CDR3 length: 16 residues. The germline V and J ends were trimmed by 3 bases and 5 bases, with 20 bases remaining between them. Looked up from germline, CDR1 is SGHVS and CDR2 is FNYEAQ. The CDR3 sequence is CASSFGPLDGAHEQYF. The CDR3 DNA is TGTGCCAGCAGCTTTGGCCCTTTAGACGGAGCCCACGAGCAGTACTTC.

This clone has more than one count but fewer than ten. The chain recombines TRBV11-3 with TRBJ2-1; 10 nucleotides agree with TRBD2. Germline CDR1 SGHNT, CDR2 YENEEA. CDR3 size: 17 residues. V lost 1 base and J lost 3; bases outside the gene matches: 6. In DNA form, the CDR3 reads TGTGCCAGCAGCTTAGTTGTAGCGGGGGGAGGCTACAATGAGCAGTTCTTC. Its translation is CASSLVVAGGGYNEQFF.

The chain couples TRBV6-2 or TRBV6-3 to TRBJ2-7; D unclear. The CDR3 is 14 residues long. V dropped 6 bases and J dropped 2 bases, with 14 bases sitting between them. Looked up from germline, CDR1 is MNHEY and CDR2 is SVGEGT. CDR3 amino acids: CASSYPVAPYEQYF. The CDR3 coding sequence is TGTGCCAGCAGCTATCCTGTGGCCCCCTACGAGCAGTACTTC.

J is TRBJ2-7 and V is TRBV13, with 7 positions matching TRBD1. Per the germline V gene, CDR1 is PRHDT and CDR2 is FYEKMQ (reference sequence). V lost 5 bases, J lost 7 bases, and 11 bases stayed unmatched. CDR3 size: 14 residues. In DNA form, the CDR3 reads TGTGCCAGCAGCGGTAGCGACAGGGCCTCTGAGCAGTACTTC. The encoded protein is CASSGSDRASEQYF. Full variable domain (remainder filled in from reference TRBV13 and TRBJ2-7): AAGVIQSPRHLIKEKRETATLKCYPIPRHDTVYWYQQGPGQDPQFLISFYEKMQSDKGSIPDRFSAQQFSDYHSELNMSSLELGDSALYFCASSGSDRASEQYFGPGTRLTVT.

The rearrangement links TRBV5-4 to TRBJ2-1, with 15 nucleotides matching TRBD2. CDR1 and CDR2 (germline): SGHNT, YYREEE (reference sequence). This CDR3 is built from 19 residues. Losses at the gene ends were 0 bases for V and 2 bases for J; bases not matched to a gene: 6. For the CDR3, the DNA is TGTGCCAGCAGCTTGGGGACTAGCGGGGGGGACGGAGCCTACAATGAGCAGTTCTTC. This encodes CASSLGTSGGDGAYNEQFF.

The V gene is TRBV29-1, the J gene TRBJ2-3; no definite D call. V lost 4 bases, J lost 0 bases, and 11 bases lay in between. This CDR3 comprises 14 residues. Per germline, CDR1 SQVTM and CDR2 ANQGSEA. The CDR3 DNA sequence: TGCAGCGTTGCGGCAGCGTCTAGCACAGATACGCAGTATTTT. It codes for CSVAAASSTDTQYF.

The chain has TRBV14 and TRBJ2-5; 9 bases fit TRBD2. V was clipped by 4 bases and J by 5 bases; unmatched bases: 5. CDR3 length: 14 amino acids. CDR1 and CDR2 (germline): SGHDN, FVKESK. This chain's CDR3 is CASSLVAGVETQYF. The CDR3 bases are TGTGCCAGCAGCCTCGTAGCGGGGGTTGAGACCCAGTACTTC. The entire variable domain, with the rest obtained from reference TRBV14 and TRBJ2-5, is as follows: EAGVTQFPSHSVIEKGQTVTLRCDPISGHDNLYWYRRVMGKEIKFLLHFVKESKQDESGMPNNRFLAERTGGTYSTLKVQPAELEDSGVYFCASSLVAGVETQYFGPGTRLLVL.

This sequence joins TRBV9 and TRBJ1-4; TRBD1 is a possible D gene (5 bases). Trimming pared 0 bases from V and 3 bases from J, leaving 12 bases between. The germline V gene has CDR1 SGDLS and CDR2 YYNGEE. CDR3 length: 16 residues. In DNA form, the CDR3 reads TGTGCCAGCAGCGTAGGAATGGGGGGAGCTAATGAAAAACTGTTTTTT. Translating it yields CASSVGMGGANEKLFF.

The CDR3 coding sequence is TGTGCCAGCAGCTTGGTCGGAGGTGAGCAGTTCTTC. Translation: CASSLVGGEQFF. The gene calls are TRBV5-4 and TRBJ2-1, with a tentative D call TRBD2 (5 bases). Trimming stripped 0 bases from V and 9 bases from J, with 7 bases between. Per germline, CDR1 SGHNT and CDR2 YYREEE (reference sequence). This CDR3 spans 12 amino acids.

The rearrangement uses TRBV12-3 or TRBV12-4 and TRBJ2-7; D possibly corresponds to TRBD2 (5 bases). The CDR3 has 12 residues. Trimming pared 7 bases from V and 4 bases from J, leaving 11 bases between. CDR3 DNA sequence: TGTGCCAGCACGTTCGAGGGATACGAGCAGTACTTC. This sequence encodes CASTFEGYEQYF.

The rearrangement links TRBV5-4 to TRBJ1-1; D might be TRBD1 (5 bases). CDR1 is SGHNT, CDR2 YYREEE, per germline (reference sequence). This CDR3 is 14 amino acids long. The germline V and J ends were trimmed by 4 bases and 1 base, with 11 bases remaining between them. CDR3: CASSRLGGNTEAFF. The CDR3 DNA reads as TGTGCCAGCAGCCGCCTGGGGGGGAACACTGAAGCTTTCTTT.

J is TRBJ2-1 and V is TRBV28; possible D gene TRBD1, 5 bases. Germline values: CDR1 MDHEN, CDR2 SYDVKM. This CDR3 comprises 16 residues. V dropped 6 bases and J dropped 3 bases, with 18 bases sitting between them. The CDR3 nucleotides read TGTGCCAGCAGGGGGTTTAGGGGTAACGGCTACAATGAGCAGTTCTTC. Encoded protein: CASRGFRGNGYNEQFF.

CDR3 sequence (DNA): TGTGCCAGCAGTGACCGCAGGGGGCTTCCCAACGAGCAGTACTTC. It specifies CASSDRRGLPNEQYF. The rearrangement links TRBV6-1 to TRBJ2-7, with 8 bases that match TRBD1. The CDR3 is made up of 15 amino acids. V lost 3 bases and J lost 5; bases outside the gene matches: 9. Germline lookup yields CDR1 MNHNS and CDR2 SASEGT.

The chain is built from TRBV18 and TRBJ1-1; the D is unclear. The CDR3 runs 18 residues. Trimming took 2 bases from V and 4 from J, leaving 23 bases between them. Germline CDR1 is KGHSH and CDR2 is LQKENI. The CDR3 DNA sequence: TGTGCCAGCTCACCATGGAGGGTTTTGGGCCGCGGGCTCACTGAAGCTTTCTTT. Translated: CASSPWRVLGRGLTEAFF.

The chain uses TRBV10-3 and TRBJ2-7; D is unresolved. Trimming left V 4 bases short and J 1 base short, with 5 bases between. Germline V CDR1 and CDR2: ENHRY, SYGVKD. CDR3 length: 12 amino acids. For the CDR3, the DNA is TGTGCCATCAGTGGTGAGTCCTACGAGCAGTACTTC. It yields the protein CAISGESYEQYF.

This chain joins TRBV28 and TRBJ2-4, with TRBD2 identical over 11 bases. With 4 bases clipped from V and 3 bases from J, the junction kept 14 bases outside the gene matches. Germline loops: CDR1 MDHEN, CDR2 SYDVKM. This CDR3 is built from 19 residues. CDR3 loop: CASSWPLAGGGESKNIQYF. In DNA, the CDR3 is TGTGCCAGCAGTTGGCCCCTAGCGGGGGGCGGGGAGAGCAAAAACATTCAGTACTTC.

The CDR3 sequence is CASTKRRDTNTGELFF. The CDR3, as DNA: TGTGCCAGCACCAAAAGGAGGGATACGAACACCGGGGAGCTGTTTTTT. The chain has TRBV11-1 and TRBJ2-2, with TRBD2 as a possible D gene (6 bases). The V and J ends lost 7 bases and 0 bases respectively, with 15 bases between them. This CDR3 comprises 16 residues. CDR1 and CDR2 from the germline V gene are SGHAT and FQDESV (reference sequence).